A selection of T cell receptor beta chains follows, all from one sample in a study of T-cell reconstitution after alpha-beta-depleted transplantation in children. Each CDR3 protein is one row after TCRdb ran MiXCR on the PCR reads. The data contain just under 350,000 distinct CDR3 sequences, under 20% of them singletons. This material consisted of PBMCs, mostly from graft donor cells, taken 360 days after TCRalphabeta/CD19-depleted stem cell transplant. These receptors were taken from a male patient aged 2-9 years who had a stem cell transplant for acute lymphoblastic leukemia, so the T cells may come from the graft donor. Each CDR3 is given with its conserved first and last residue. The order of the fields is D gene, J gene, CDR3 length, clone size, V gene, CDR3 DNA, CDR3 protein. D genes are given only for firm matches. Rows give clone size only sometimes, using once, few, many, or a class for an expanded clone.

d_call: -
j_call: TRBJ1-5
cdr3_length: 13
clone_size: few
v_call: TRBV10-3
cdr3_nt: TGTGCCATCAGACAAGGGGACGATCAGCCCCAGCATTTT
cdr3_aa: CAIRQGDDQPQHF

d_call: TRBD1
j_call: TRBJ2-1
cdr3_length: 13
clone_size: -
v_call: TRBV10-3
cdr3_nt: TGTGCCACCGGACAGGGGGGTTCACTTGAGCAGTTCTTC
cdr3_aa: CATGQGGSLEQFF

d_call: -
j_call: TRBJ1-6
cdr3_length: 12
clone_size: once
v_call: TRBV19
cdr3_nt: TGTGCCAGTAAGGATGAATATTCACCCCTCCACTTT
cdr3_aa: CASKDEYSPLHF

d_call: -
j_call: TRBJ2-7
cdr3_length: 12
clone_size: -
v_call: TRBV12-5
cdr3_nt: TGTGCTAGTGGTTTGGAGGTCCACGAGCAGTACTTC
cdr3_aa: CASGLEVHEQYF

d_call: TRBD2
j_call: TRBJ2-1
cdr3_length: 15
clone_size: -
v_call: TRBV4-2
cdr3_nt: TGTGCCAGCAGCCAAGAACTAGCGGGAGTTGGTGAGCAGTTCTTC
cdr3_aa: CASSQELAGVGEQFF

d_call: -
j_call: TRBJ2-7
cdr3_length: 13
clone_size: few
v_call: TRBV4-2
cdr3_nt: TGTGCCAGCAGCCTCGACAGACACTACGAGCAGTACTTC
cdr3_aa: CASSLDRHYEQYF

d_call: TRBD1
j_call: TRBJ1-5
cdr3_length: 17
clone_size: -
v_call: TRBV5-1
cdr3_nt: TGCGCCAGCAGCTTAGGGACAGGGCCCACTCCCAATCAGCCCCAGCATTTT
cdr3_aa: CASSLGTGPTPNQPQHF

d_call: -
j_call: TRBJ2-2
cdr3_length: 14
clone_size: -
v_call: TRBV4-3
cdr3_nt: TGCGCCAGCAGCCAAGATGGGGTCACCGGGGAGCTGTTTTTT
cdr3_aa: CASSQDGVTGELFF

d_call: TRBD1
j_call: TRBJ2-7
cdr3_length: 15
clone_size: -
v_call: TRBV12-3/TRBV12-4
cdr3_nt: TGTGCCAGCAGTTGGCAGGCAGGGGGCTCCTACGAGCAGTACTTC
cdr3_aa: CASSWQAGGSYEQYF

d_call: -
j_call: TRBJ1-4
cdr3_length: 14
clone_size: few
v_call: TRBV6-1
cdr3_nt: TGTGCCAGCAGTCGCCCGGGAGTTAATGAAAAACTGTTTTTT
cdr3_aa: CASSRPGVNEKLFF

d_call: TRBD2
j_call: TRBJ2-3
cdr3_length: 19
clone_size: -
v_call: TRBV7-8
cdr3_nt: TGTGCCAGCAGCGCCGGGGGGCTAGCGGGAATACACAAAACAGATACGCAGTATTTT
cdr3_aa: CASSAGGLAGIHKTDTQYF

d_call: -
j_call: TRBJ1-4
cdr3_length: 12
clone_size: few
v_call: TRBV15
cdr3_nt: TGTGCCACCAGCAGACGGACAGAAAAACTGTTTTTT
cdr3_aa: CATSRRTEKLFF

d_call: TRBD1
j_call: TRBJ1-1
cdr3_length: 12
clone_size: -
v_call: TRBV29-1
cdr3_nt: TGCAGCGTCGACAGGGGACTGGGAGAAGCTTTCTTT
cdr3_aa: CSVDRGLGEAFF

d_call: TRBD2
j_call: TRBJ2-1
cdr3_length: 15
clone_size: -
v_call: TRBV2
cdr3_nt: TGTGCCAGCAGTGGGGTTAGCGGGAGGTCTAATGAGCAGTTCTTC
cdr3_aa: CASSGVSGRSNEQFF

d_call: -
j_call: TRBJ2-7
cdr3_length: 14
clone_size: many
v_call: TRBV10-2
cdr3_nt: TGCGCCAGCAGTTTGGGGGAGCGCTCCTACGAGCAGTACTTC
cdr3_aa: CASSLGERSYEQYF

d_call: TRBD1
j_call: TRBJ1-5
cdr3_length: 14
clone_size: many
v_call: TRBV12-3/TRBV12-4
cdr3_nt: TGTGCCAGCAGTTGGGAGGGGGCTTGGCAGCCCCAGCATTTT
cdr3_aa: CASSWEGAWQPQHF

d_call: TRBD2
j_call: TRBJ2-5
cdr3_length: 17
clone_size: -
v_call: TRBV14
cdr3_nt: TGTGCCAGCAGCCAACTACTAGCGGGCCTAGAGGAAGAGACCCAGTACTTC
cdr3_aa: CASSQLLAGLEEETQYF

d_call: TRBD2
j_call: TRBJ2-1
cdr3_length: 19
clone_size: few
v_call: TRBV4-3
cdr3_nt: TGCGCCAGCAGCCAAGTCTTAGCGGGAGAGGGCCCTTCCTACAATGAGCAGTTCTTC
cdr3_aa: CASSQVLAGEGPSYNEQFF

d_call: -
j_call: TRBJ2-2
cdr3_length: 15
clone_size: -
v_call: TRBV28
cdr3_nt: TGTGCCAGCAGCACTCTAGGCCAGAACACCGGGGAGCTGTTTTTT
cdr3_aa: CASSTLGQNTGELFF

d_call: TRBD1
j_call: TRBJ2-7
cdr3_length: 15
clone_size: -
v_call: TRBV28
cdr3_nt: TGTGCCCTCCCCGGTAGGACAGGCCTTTCCTACGAGCAGTACTTC
cdr3_aa: CALPGRTGLSYEQYF

d_call: TRBD1
j_call: TRBJ2-1
cdr3_length: 16
clone_size: few
v_call: TRBV20-1
cdr3_nt: TGCAGTGCTAGGGGGGTCGGGACAGGGGGCTACAATGAGCAGTTCTTC
cdr3_aa: CSARGVGTGGYNEQFF

d_call: TRBD1
j_call: TRBJ1-1
cdr3_length: 17
clone_size: many
v_call: TRBV12-3/TRBV12-4
cdr3_nt: TGTGCCAGCAGTTTCCGTCGGCTGGGACAGGGTCACACTGAAGCTTTCTTT
cdr3_aa: CASSFRRLGQGHTEAFF

d_call: TRBD2
j_call: TRBJ2-5
cdr3_length: 17
clone_size: -
v_call: TRBV12-3/TRBV12-4
cdr3_nt: TGTGCCAGCAGTTTAAGTCCGCTAGCGGGAGCAAGGGAGACCCAGTACTTC
cdr3_aa: CASSLSPLAGARETQYF

d_call: TRBD2
j_call: TRBJ2-5
cdr3_length: 14
clone_size: -
v_call: TRBV12-3/TRBV12-4
cdr3_nt: TGTGCCAGCAGACCCCCTAGCGGCAAAGAGACCCAGTACTTC
cdr3_aa: CASRPPSGKETQYF

d_call: TRBD2
j_call: TRBJ2-2
cdr3_length: 15
clone_size: few
v_call: TRBV4-3
cdr3_nt: TGCGCCAGCAGCCAAGAACCTACTAGCGGGAGGGAGCTGTTTTTT
cdr3_aa: CASSQEPTSGRELFF

d_call: TRBD2
j_call: TRBJ2-3
cdr3_length: 15
clone_size: -
v_call: TRBV4-3
cdr3_nt: TGCGCCAGCAGCCAAGCGGGTAGCGGGAGTGATACGCAGTATTTT
cdr3_aa: CASSQAGSGSDTQYF

d_call: -
j_call: TRBJ1-2
cdr3_length: 15
clone_size: -
v_call: TRBV5-1
cdr3_nt: TGCGCCAGCAGCCGGGACAACAGCGGAGGCTATGGCTACACCTTC
cdr3_aa: CASSRDNSGGYGYTF

d_call: -
j_call: TRBJ2-2
cdr3_length: 15
clone_size: -
v_call: TRBV7-2
cdr3_nt: TGTGCCAGCAGCTTGATGCTCTCGAACACCGGGGAGCTGTTTTTT
cdr3_aa: CASSLMLSNTGELFF

d_call: -
j_call: TRBJ2-3
cdr3_length: 16
clone_size: few
v_call: TRBV7-3
cdr3_nt: TGTGCCTTCCACCTCGGCGCGGGGGCCGTGGCAGATACGCAGTATTTT
cdr3_aa: CAFHLGAGAVADTQYF

d_call: -
j_call: TRBJ2-2
cdr3_length: 18
clone_size: many
v_call: TRBV5-1
cdr3_nt: TGCGCCAGCAGCTTGAGTCTGTCCCCCCGTCCGAACACCGGGGAGCTGTTTTTT
cdr3_aa: CASSLSLSPRPNTGELFF

d_call: -
j_call: TRBJ2-5
cdr3_length: 15
clone_size: -
v_call: TRBV25-1
cdr3_nt: TGTGCCAGCAGCCCCCAAACTACAGGGAAAGAGACCCAGTACTTC
cdr3_aa: CASSPQTTGKETQYF

d_call: -
j_call: TRBJ2-2
cdr3_length: 15
clone_size: -
v_call: TRBV10-3
cdr3_nt: TGTGCCATCAGTGAGAGCATTCCGAACACCGGGGAGCTGTTTTTT
cdr3_aa: CAISESIPNTGELFF

d_call: -
j_call: TRBJ2-1
cdr3_length: 15
clone_size: -
v_call: TRBV20-1
cdr3_nt: TGCAGTGCTAGAGCCCTGGGTTGGTCAGGGAATGAGCAGTTCTTC
cdr3_aa: CSARALGWSGNEQFF

d_call: -
j_call: TRBJ2-7
cdr3_length: 11
clone_size: many
v_call: TRBV12-3/TRBV12-4
cdr3_nt: TGTGCCAGCAGAATCGCCTACGAGCAGTACTTC
cdr3_aa: CASRIAYEQYF

d_call: TRBD1
j_call: TRBJ2-7
cdr3_length: 13
clone_size: -
v_call: TRBV28
cdr3_nt: TGTGCCAGCAGTCGGACAGGTCTTTACGAGCAGTACTTC
cdr3_aa: CASSRTGLYEQYF

d_call: -
j_call: TRBJ2-3
cdr3_length: 16
clone_size: many
v_call: TRBV4-1
cdr3_nt: TGCGCCAGCAGCTGGGGAGGCCTTGGGGGCACAGATACGCAGTATTTT
cdr3_aa: CASSWGGLGGTDTQYF

d_call: -
j_call: TRBJ2-7
cdr3_length: 12
clone_size: many
v_call: TRBV12-3/TRBV12-4
cdr3_nt: TGTGCCAGCAGGGCGGCACCGGGGGAGCAGTACTTC
cdr3_aa: CASRAAPGEQYF

d_call: TRBD1
j_call: TRBJ1-2
cdr3_length: 13
clone_size: few
v_call: TRBV20-1
cdr3_nt: TGCAGTGCCGAAACAGGGGCCGACTATGGCTACACCTTC
cdr3_aa: CSAETGADYGYTF

d_call: TRBD2
j_call: TRBJ2-2
cdr3_length: 14
clone_size: few
v_call: TRBV28
cdr3_nt: TGTGCCAGCAGTCACCTTAGCGGGAGTGGGGAGCTGTTTTTT
cdr3_aa: CASSHLSGSGELFF

d_call: TRBD1
j_call: TRBJ2-2
cdr3_length: 11
clone_size: many
v_call: TRBV6-2/TRBV6-3
cdr3_nt: TGTGCCAGCGGACAGGGGCGGGAGCTGTTTTTT
cdr3_aa: CASGQGRELFF

d_call: TRBD1
j_call: TRBJ2-1
cdr3_length: 14
clone_size: many
v_call: TRBV10-3
cdr3_nt: TGTGCCATCAGTCGGACTGAGACAGGGAATGAGCAGTTCTTC
cdr3_aa: CAISRTETGNEQFF

d_call: -
j_call: TRBJ2-2
cdr3_length: 13
clone_size: many
v_call: TRBV4-3
cdr3_nt: TGCGCCAGCAGCCAAGGGTGGGCCGGGGAGCTGTTTTTT
cdr3_aa: CASSQGWAGELFF

d_call: TRBD2
j_call: TRBJ2-1
cdr3_length: 13
clone_size: -
v_call: TRBV29-1
cdr3_nt: TGCAGCGCGCCTAGCGGGACCTACAATGAGCAGTTCTTC
cdr3_aa: CSAPSGTYNEQFF

d_call: TRBD2
j_call: TRBJ2-1
cdr3_length: 17
clone_size: -
v_call: TRBV4-1
cdr3_nt: TGCGCCAGCAGCCAGATCAGGACTAGCGGCCCCTACAATGAGCAGTTCTTC
cdr3_aa: CASSQIRTSGPYNEQFF

d_call: -
j_call: TRBJ1-6
cdr3_length: 17
clone_size: -
v_call: TRBV6-5
cdr3_nt: TGTGCCAGCAGTTACTCGACCGACGGGCTTTATAATTCACCCCTCCACTTT
cdr3_aa: CASSYSTDGLYNSPLHF

d_call: -
j_call: TRBJ1-5
cdr3_length: 14
clone_size: -
v_call: TRBV15
cdr3_nt: TGTGCCACCAGCAGAGGCTTTAGCAATCAGCCCCAGCATTTT
cdr3_aa: CATSRGFSNQPQHF